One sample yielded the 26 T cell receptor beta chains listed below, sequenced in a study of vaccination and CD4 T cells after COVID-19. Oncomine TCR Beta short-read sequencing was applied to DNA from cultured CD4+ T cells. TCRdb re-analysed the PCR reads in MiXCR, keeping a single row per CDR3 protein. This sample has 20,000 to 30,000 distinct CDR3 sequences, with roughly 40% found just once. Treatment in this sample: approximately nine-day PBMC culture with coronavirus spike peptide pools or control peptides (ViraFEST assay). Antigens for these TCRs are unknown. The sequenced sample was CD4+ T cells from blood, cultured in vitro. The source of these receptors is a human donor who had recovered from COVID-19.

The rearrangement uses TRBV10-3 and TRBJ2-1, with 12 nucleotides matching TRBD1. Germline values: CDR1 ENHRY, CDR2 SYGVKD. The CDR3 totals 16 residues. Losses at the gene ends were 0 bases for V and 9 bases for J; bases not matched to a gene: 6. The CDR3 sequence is CAISESCGTGGCEQFF. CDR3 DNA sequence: TGTGCCATCAGTGAGTCGTGCGGGACAGGGGGCTGTGAGCAGTTCTTC.

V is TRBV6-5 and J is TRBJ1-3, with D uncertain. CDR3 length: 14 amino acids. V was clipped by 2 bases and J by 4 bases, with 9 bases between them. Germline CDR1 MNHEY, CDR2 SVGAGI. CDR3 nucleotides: TGTGCCAGCAGTTACCCCCCCGAAGGAAACACCATATATTTT. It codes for CASSYPPEGNTIYF.

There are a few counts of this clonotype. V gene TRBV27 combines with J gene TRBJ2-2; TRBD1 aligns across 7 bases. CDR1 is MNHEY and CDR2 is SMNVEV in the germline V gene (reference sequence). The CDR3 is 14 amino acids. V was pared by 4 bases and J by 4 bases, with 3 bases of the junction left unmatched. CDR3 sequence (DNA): TGTGCCAGCAGTTACAGGGGCGGCACCGGGGAGCTGTTTTTT. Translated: CASSYRGGTGELFF.

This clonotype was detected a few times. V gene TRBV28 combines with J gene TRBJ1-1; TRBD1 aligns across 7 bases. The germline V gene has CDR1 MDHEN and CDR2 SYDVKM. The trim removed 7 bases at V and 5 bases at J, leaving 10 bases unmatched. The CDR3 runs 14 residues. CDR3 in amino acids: CASTYHRGRTEAFF. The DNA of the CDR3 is TGTGCCAGCACCTACCACAGGGGCAGGACTGAAGCTTTCTTT.

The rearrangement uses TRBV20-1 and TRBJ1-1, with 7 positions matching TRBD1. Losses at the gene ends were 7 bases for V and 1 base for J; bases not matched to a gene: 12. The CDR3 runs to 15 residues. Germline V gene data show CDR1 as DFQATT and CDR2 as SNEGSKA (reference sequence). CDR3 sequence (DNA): TGCAGTGTTAGGGGGACAGAAAACCCGAACACTGAAGCTTTCTTT. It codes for CSVRGTENPNTEAFF.

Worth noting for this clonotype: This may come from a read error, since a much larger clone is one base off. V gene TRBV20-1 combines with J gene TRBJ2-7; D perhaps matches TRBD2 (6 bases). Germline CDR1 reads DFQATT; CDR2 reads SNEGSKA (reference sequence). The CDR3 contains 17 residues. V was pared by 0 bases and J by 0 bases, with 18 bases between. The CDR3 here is CSARDSGSGRNSYEQYF. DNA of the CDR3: TGCAGTGCTAGAGATTCAGGGTCCGGGAGAAACTCCTACGAGCAGTACTTC.

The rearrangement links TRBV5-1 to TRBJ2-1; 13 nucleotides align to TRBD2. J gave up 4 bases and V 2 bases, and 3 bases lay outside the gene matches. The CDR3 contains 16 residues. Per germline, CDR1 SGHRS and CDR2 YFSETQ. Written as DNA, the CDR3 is TGCGCCAGCAGCTTTTCGGGACTAGCGGGGTACAATGAGCAGTTCTTC. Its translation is CASSFSGLAGYNEQFF.

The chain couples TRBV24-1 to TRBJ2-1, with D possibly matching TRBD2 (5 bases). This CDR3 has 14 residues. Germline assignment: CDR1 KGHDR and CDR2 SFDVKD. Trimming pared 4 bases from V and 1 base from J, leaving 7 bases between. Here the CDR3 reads CATSDAGSYNEQFF. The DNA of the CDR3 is TGTGCCACCAGTGACGCGGGTTCCTACAATGAGCAGTTCTTC.

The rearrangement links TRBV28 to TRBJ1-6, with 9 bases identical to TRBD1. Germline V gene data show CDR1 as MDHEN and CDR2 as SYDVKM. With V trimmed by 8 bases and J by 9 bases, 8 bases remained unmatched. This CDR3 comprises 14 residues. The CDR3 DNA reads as TGTGCCAGCTTGTTAGGGACAGGGACTTCACCCCTCCACTTT. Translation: CASLLGTGTSPLHF.

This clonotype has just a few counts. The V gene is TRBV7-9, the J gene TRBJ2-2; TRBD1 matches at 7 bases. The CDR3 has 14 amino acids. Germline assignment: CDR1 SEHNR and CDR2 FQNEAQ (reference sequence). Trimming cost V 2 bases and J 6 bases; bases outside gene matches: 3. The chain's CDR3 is CASSLTGVAGELFF. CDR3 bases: TGTGCCAGCAGCTTAACAGGGGTGGCCGGGGAGCTGTTTTTT.

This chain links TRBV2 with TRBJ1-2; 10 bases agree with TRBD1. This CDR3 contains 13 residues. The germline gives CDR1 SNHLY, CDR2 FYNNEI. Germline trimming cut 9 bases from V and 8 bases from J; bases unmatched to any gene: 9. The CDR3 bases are TGTGCCAGTCAACCGGGACAGGGGTCGGGCTACACCTTC. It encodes CASQPGQGSGYTF.

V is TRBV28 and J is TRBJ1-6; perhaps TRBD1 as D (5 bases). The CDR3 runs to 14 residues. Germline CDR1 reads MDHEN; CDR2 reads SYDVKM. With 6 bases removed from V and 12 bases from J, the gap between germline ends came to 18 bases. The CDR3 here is CASSPGGVGRPLHF. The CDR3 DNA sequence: TGTGCCAGCAGCCCGGGGGGGGTGGGAAGACCCCTCCACTTT.

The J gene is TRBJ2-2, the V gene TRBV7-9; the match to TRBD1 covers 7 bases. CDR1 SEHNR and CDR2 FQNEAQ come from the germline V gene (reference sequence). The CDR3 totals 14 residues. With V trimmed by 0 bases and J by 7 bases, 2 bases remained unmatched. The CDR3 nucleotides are TGTGCCAGCAGCTTAGCCACAGGGGTCGGGGAGCTGTTTTTT. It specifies CASSLATGVGELFF.

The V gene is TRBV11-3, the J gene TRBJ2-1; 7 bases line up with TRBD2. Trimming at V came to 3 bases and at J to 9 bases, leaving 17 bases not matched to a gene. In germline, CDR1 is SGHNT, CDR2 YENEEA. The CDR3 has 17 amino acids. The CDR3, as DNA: TGTGCCAGCAGCTTGATGGGGGGGGGAGGCTCCCAGGGTGAGCAGTTCTTC. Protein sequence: CASSLMGGGGSQGEQFF.

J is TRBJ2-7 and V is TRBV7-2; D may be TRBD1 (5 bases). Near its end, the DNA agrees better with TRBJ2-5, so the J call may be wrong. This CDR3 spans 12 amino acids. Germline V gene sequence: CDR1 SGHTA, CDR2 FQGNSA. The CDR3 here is CASSPGTGTQYF. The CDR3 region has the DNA TGTGCCAGCAGCCCGGGTACAGGGACCCAGTACTTC.

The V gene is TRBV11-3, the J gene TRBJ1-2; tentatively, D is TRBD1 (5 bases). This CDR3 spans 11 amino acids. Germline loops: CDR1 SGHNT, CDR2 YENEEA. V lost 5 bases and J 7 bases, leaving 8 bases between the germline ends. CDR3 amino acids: CASSEGFGYTF. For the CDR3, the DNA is TGTGCCAGCAGCGAGGGGTTTGGCTACACCTTC.

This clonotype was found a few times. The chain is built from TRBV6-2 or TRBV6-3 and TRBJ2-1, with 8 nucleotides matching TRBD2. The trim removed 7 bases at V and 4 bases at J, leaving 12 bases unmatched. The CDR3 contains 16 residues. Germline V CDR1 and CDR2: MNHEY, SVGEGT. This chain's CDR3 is CASIGGATSLYNEQFF. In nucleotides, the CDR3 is TGTGCCAGCATCGGGGGGGCTACTAGCTTATACAATGAGCAGTTCTTC.

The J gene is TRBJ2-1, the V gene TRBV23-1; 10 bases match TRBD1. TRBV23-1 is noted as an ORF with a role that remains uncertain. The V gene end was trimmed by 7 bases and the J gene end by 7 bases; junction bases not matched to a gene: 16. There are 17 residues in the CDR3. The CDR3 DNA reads TGCGCCAGCACCACAATCCTCCGGGACAGGGGTGGGAATGAGCAGTTCTTC. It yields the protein CASTTILRDRGGNEQFF.

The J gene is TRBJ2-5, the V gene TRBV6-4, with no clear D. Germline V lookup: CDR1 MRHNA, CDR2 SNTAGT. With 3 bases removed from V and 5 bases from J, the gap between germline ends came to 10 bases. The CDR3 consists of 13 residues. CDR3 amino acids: CASSEVEGETQYF. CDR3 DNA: TGTGCCAGCAGTGAGGTTGAAGGGGAGACCCAGTACTTC.

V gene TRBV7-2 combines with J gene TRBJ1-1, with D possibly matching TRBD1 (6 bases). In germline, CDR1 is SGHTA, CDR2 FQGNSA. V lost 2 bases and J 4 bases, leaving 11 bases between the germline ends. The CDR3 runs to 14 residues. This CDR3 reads CASSLRGRGTEAFF. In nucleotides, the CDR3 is TGTGCCAGCAGCTTACGGGGGCGCGGCACTGAAGCTTTCTTT.

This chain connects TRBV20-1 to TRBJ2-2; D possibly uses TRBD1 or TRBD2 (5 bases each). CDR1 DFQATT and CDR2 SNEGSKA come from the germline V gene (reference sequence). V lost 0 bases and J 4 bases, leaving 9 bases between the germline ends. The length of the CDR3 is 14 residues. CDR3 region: CSARDSGATGELFF. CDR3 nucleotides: TGCAGTGCTAGAGATTCCGGGGCCACCGGGGAGCTGTTTTTT.

DNA for the CDR3: TGCAGTGCTAGAGATGGGCGGGCCCCTCAGGGCTATGGCTACACCTTC. Translated: CSARDGRAPQGYGYTF. The V call is TRBV20-1, the J call TRBJ1-2; D is perhaps TRBD1 (5 bases). This CDR3 has 16 amino acids. The germline V gene encodes CDR1 DFQATT and CDR2 SNEGSKA (reference sequence). V gave up 0 bases and J gave up 4 bases, with 18 bases separating them.

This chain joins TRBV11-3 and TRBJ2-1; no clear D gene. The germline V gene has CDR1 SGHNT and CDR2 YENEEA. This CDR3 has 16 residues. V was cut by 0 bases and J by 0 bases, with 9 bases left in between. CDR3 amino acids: CASSLEAFSSYNEQFF. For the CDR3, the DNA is TGTGCCAGCAGCTTAGAGGCTTTCAGCTCCTACAATGAGCAGTTCTTC. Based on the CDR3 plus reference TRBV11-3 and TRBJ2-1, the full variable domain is EAGVVQSPRYKIIEKKQPVAFWCNPISGHNTLYWYLQNLGQGPELLIRYENEEAVDDSQLPKDRFSAERLKGVDSTLKIQPAELGDSAVYLCASSLEAFSSYNEQFFGPGTRLTVL.

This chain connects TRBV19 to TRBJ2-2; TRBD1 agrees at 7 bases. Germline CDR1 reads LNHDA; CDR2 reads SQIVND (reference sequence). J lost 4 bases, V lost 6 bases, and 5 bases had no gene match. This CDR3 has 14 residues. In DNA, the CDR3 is TGTGCCAGTAGAGGGGGCGGAGTCACCGGGGAGCTGTTTTTT. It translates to CASRGGGVTGELFF. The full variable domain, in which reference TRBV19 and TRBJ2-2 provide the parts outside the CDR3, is DGGITQSPKYLFRKEGQNVTLSCEQNLNHDAMYWYRQDPGQGLRLIYYSQIVNDFQKGDIAEGYSVSREKKESFPLTVTSAQKNPTAFYLCASRGGGVTGELFFGEGSRLTVL.

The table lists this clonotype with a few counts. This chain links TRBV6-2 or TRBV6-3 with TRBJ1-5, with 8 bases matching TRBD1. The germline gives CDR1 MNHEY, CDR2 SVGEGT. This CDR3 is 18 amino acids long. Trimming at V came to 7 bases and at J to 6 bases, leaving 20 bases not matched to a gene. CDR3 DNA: TGTGCCAGCAACAGACGACCCTGGGAGCAGGGGGCATCTCAGCCCCAGCATTTT. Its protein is CASNRRPWEQGASQPQHF.

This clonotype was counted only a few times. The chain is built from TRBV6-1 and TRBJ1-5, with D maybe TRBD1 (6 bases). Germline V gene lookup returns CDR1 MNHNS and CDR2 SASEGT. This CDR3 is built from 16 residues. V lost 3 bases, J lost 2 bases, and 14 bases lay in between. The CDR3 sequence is CASSDPPGAGNQPQHF. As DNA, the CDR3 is TGTGCCAGCAGTGATCCCCCGGGGGCCGGCAATCAGCCCCAGCATTTT.